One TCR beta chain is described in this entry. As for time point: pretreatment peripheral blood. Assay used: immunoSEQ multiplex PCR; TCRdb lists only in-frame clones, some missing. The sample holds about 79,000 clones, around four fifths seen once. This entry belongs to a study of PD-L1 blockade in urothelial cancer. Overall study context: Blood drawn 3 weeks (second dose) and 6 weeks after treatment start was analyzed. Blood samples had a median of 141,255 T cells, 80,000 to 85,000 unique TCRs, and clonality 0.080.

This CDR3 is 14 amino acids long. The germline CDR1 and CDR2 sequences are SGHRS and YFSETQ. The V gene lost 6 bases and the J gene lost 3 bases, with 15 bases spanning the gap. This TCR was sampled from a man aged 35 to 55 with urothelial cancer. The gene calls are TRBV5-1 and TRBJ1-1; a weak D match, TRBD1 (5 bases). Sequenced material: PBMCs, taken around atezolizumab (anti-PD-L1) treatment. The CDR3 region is CASKEGDWDTEAFF. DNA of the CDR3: TGCGCCAGCAAGGAAGGGGATTGGGACACTGAAGCTTTCTTT.